The rows below give T cell receptor beta chains drawn from one sample of a study of tissue T cells after allogeneic stem cell transplantation. Assay: immunoSEQ multiplex PCR; the TCRdb copy retains only in-frame clones and omits some. The data show 5,000 to 7,000 clones, about 79% seen once. The sample consisted of blood, taken before transplantation. All receptors derive from a man between 40 and 69 years old who later had graft-versus-host disease after an allogeneic stem cell transplant. Both conserved end residues are part of each CDR3. A D gene is named only where the DNA matches it firmly. The size field is filled for only some rows; it gives once, few, many or a size class.

clone_size: -; j_call: TRBJ1-1; d_call: -; v_call: TRBV19; cdr3_aa: CASRGWTDTEAFF; cdr3_nt: TGTGCCAGTAGGGGGTGGACAGACACTGAAGCTTTCTTT
clone_size: -; j_call: TRBJ1-1; d_call: -; v_call: TRBV13; cdr3_aa: CASSPPPGGRDTEAFF; cdr3_nt: TGTGCCAGCAGTCCCCCCCCGGGGGGGCGGGACACTGAAGCTTTCTTT
clone_size: -; j_call: TRBJ2-1; d_call: TRBD1; v_call: TRBV6-1; cdr3_aa: CASSEPGQKDNEQFF; cdr3_nt: TGTGCCAGCAGTGAGCCGGGACAGAAAGACAATGAGCAGTTCTTC
clone_size: -; j_call: TRBJ2-7; d_call: -; v_call: TRBV2; cdr3_aa: CASSDGGGVSYEQYF; cdr3_nt: TGTGCCAGCAGTGATGGCGGCGGGGTCTCCTACGAGCAGTACTTC
clone_size: -; j_call: TRBJ2-7; d_call: -; v_call: TRBV12-3/TRBV12-4; cdr3_aa: CASSSSLANEQYF; cdr3_nt: TGTGCCAGCAGCTCCAGTCTAGCAAACGAGCAGTACTTC
clone_size: -; j_call: TRBJ2-3; d_call: -; v_call: TRBV2; cdr3_aa: CASSSDYSTDTQYF; cdr3_nt: TGTGCCAGCTCCAGCGACTATAGCACAGATACGCAGTATTTT
clone_size: -; j_call: TRBJ1-2; d_call: -; v_call: TRBV3-1/TRBV3-2; cdr3_aa: CASSQDQGGYGYTF; cdr3_nt: TGTGCCAGCAGCCAAGATCAGGGCGGGTATGGCTACACCTTC
clone_size: -; j_call: TRBJ2-7; d_call: TRBD1; v_call: TRBV5-4; cdr3_aa: CASSLGQGLNEQYF; cdr3_nt: TGTGCCAGCAGTCTGGGACAGGGCTTAAACGAGCAGTACTTC
clone_size: -; j_call: TRBJ1-1; d_call: -; v_call: TRBV5-1; cdr3_aa: CASSLVPGENTEAFF; cdr3_nt: TGCGCCAGCAGCTTGGTCCCGGGGGAGAACACTGAAGCTTTCTTT
clone_size: -; j_call: TRBJ1-3; d_call: -; v_call: TRBV19; cdr3_aa: CASSKGTYSGNTIYF; cdr3_nt: TGTGCCAGTAGTAAGGGCACCTACTCTGGAAACACCATATATTTT
clone_size: once; j_call: TRBJ1-5; d_call: TRBD1; v_call: TRBV27; cdr3_aa: CASSSNGQGNQPQHF; cdr3_nt: TGTGCCAGCAGTTCCAACGGACAGGGAAATCAGCCCCAGCATTTT
clone_size: -; j_call: TRBJ1-4; d_call: TRBD1; v_call: TRBV15; cdr3_aa: CATKTGLYEKLFF; cdr3_nt: TGTGCCACCAAGACAGGGTTGTATGAAAAACTGTTTTTT
clone_size: -; j_call: TRBJ2-3; d_call: -; v_call: TRBV5-1; cdr3_aa: CASSLEGLGGTDTQYF; cdr3_nt: TGCGCCAGCAGCTTGGAGGGACTTGGGGGGACAGATACGCAGTATTTT
clone_size: few; j_call: TRBJ1-2; d_call: -; v_call: TRBV6-5; cdr3_aa: CASSNRLGYGYTF; cdr3_nt: TGTGCCAGCAGTAACAGGCTCGGCTATGGCTACACCTTC
clone_size: -; j_call: TRBJ1-2; d_call: -; v_call: TRBV4-1; cdr3_aa: CASSQDSVRYTF; cdr3_nt: TGCGCCAGCAGCCAAGACAGCGTTCGCTACACCTTC
clone_size: -; j_call: TRBJ1-1; d_call: TRBD1; v_call: TRBV9; cdr3_aa: CASSATGRTEAFF; cdr3_nt: TGTGCCAGCAGCGCGACAGGGCGGACTGAAGCTTTCTTT
clone_size: -; j_call: TRBJ2-7; d_call: -; v_call: TRBV5-1; cdr3_aa: CASSWTESYEQYF; cdr3_nt: TGCGCCAGCAGCTGGACGGAATCCTACGAGCAGTACTTC
clone_size: -; j_call: TRBJ2-3; d_call: -; v_call: TRBV5-1; cdr3_aa: CASTMGGGRDTQYF; cdr3_nt: TGCGCCAGCACCATGGGGGGGGGCCGGGATACGCAGTATTTT
clone_size: -; j_call: TRBJ2-7; d_call: -; v_call: TRBV19; cdr3_aa: CASSFGDLYEQYF; cdr3_nt: TGTGCCAGTTCATTTGGCGACCTCTACGAGCAGTACTTC
clone_size: -; j_call: TRBJ2-7; d_call: TRBD2; v_call: TRBV6-5; cdr3_aa: CASMGRGAGGYEQYF; cdr3_nt: TGTGCCAGCATGGGGCGGGGGGCTGGTGGGTACGAGCAGTACTTC
clone_size: -; j_call: TRBJ2-5; d_call: TRBD1; v_call: TRBV5-4; cdr3_aa: CASSPGTGQETQYF; cdr3_nt: TGTGCCAGCAGCCCCGGGACAGGGCAAGAGACCCAGTACTTC
clone_size: -; j_call: TRBJ2-1; d_call: -; v_call: TRBV7-6; cdr3_aa: CASSPGRLTQGEQFF; cdr3_nt: TGTGCCAGCAGCCCGGGGAGGTTAACTCAGGGTGAGCAGTTCTTC
clone_size: -; j_call: TRBJ2-7; d_call: -; v_call: TRBV11-2; cdr3_aa: CASSLVLASRYEQYF; cdr3_nt: TGTGCCAGCAGCTTAGTATTGGCCAGCCGCTACGAGCAGTACTTC
clone_size: -; j_call: TRBJ1-3; d_call: -; v_call: TRBV23-1; cdr3_aa: CASPTRDTIYF; cdr3_nt: TGCGCCAGCCCCACAAGAGACACCATATATTTT
clone_size: -; j_call: TRBJ1-5; d_call: -; v_call: TRBV19; cdr3_aa: CASSIDPVVGPDVKLGNQPQHF; cdr3_nt: TGTGCCAGTAGTATAGATCCGGTTGTGGGACCGGACGTTAAATTGGGCAATCAGCCCCAGCATTTT
clone_size: -; j_call: TRBJ2-1; d_call: TRBD2; v_call: TRBV28; cdr3_aa: CAILAGARDEQFF; cdr3_nt: TGTGCCATACTAGCGGGGGCCAGGGATGAGCAGTTCTTC
clone_size: -; j_call: TRBJ1-1; d_call: -; v_call: TRBV24-1; cdr3_aa: CAIVPGPRTEAFF; cdr3_nt: TGTGCCATTGTGCCGGGACCACGGACTGAAGCTTTCTTT
clone_size: -; j_call: TRBJ1-5; d_call: -; v_call: TRBV28; cdr3_aa: CASSQRQTSYNQPQHF; cdr3_nt: TGTGCCAGCAGTCAGAGACAGACTTCATACAATCAGCCCCAGCATTTT
clone_size: -; j_call: TRBJ1-1; d_call: -; v_call: TRBV4-1; cdr3_aa: CASSQGGQTWTEAFF; cdr3_nt: TGCGCCAGCAGCCAAGGAGGACAGACATGGACTGAAGCTTTCTTT
clone_size: large; j_call: TRBJ1-5; d_call: TRBD1; v_call: TRBV19; cdr3_aa: CASSYGTVTPNQPQHF; cdr3_nt: TGTGCCAGTAGTTACGGGACAGTTACTCCCAATCAGCCCCAGCATTTT
clone_size: -; j_call: TRBJ1-1; d_call: TRBD1; v_call: TRBV6-1; cdr3_aa: CASSDPTGGLGTEAFF; cdr3_nt: TGTGCCAGCAGTGATCCAACAGGGGGCCTGGGCACTGAAGCTTTCTTT
clone_size: few; j_call: TRBJ2-7; d_call: -; v_call: TRBV10-3; cdr3_aa: CAIRDNLPYEQYF; cdr3_nt: TGTGCCATCAGGGACAACCTTCCCTACGAGCAGTACTTC
clone_size: -; j_call: TRBJ2-3; d_call: -; v_call: TRBV30; cdr3_aa: CAWSAEGVITDTQYF; cdr3_nt: TGTGCCTGGAGTGCGGAGGGGGTAATCACAGATACGCAGTATTTT
clone_size: -; j_call: TRBJ1-2; d_call: -; v_call: TRBV6-4; cdr3_aa: CASSDSLDSYGYTF; cdr3_nt: TGTGCCAGCAGTGACTCTCTAGACAGTTATGGCTACACCTTC
clone_size: once; j_call: TRBJ2-7; d_call: TRBD1; v_call: TRBV25-1; cdr3_aa: CARSDRGRRGSSYEQYF; cdr3_nt: TGTGCCAGGTCGGACAGGGGAAGGCGAGGGAGCTCCTACGAGCAGTACTTC
clone_size: -; j_call: TRBJ2-3; d_call: TRBD2; v_call: TRBV7-2; cdr3_aa: CASSLVNPGGLVRDTQYF; cdr3_nt: TGTGCCAGCAGCTTAGTGAACCCGGGGGGGCTGGTTAGAGATACGCAGTATTTT
clone_size: few; j_call: TRBJ2-1; d_call: -; v_call: TRBV6-5; cdr3_aa: CASAFGLTGGNEQFF; cdr3_nt: TGTGCCAGCGCGTTCGGGTTAACAGGAGGCAATGAGCAGTTCTTC
clone_size: -; j_call: TRBJ2-7; d_call: -; v_call: TRBV28; cdr3_aa: CASSPLGGGSYEQYF; cdr3_nt: TGTGCCAGCAGCCCCCTTGGGGGAGGCTCCTACGAGCAGTACTTC
clone_size: few; j_call: TRBJ1-1; d_call: -; v_call: TRBV19; cdr3_aa: CASTLADLDTEAFF; cdr3_nt: TGTGCCAGTACCCTCGCGGATTTAGACACTGAAGCTTTCTTT
clone_size: -; j_call: TRBJ2-1; d_call: -; v_call: TRBV29-1; cdr3_aa: CSVEGAGSSYNEQFF; cdr3_nt: TGCAGCGTTGAAGGGGCGGGAAGCTCCTACAATGAGCAGTTCTTC
clone_size: -; j_call: TRBJ1-1; d_call: TRBD1; v_call: TRBV5-6; cdr3_aa: CASSLSQGGTGASEAFF; cdr3_nt: TGTGCCAGCAGCTTGTCCCAGGGGGGCACGGGTGCAAGTGAAGCTTTCTTT
clone_size: -; j_call: TRBJ1-1; d_call: -; v_call: TRBV6-6; cdr3_aa: CASSYSGVALEAFF; cdr3_nt: TGTGCCAGCAGTTACTCGGGGGTGGCTCTTGAAGCTTTCTTT